The rows below give T cell receptor beta chains drawn from one sample of a study of shared clonotypes between healthy human individuals. Assay: immunoSEQ multiplex PCR; the TCRdb copy retains only in-frame clones and omits some. The repertoire holds roughly 590,000 clones, 95% seen once, with about 0.11% in the top ten. Sequences were obtained from naive CD8+ T cells sorted from blood. These receptors originate from a young woman in good health. Each CDR3 is given without its conserved first and last residue.

ASSSADTQY	TRBV27	TRBJ2-3
ASSFVLGGHQETQY	TRBV5-1	TRBJ2-5
ASSQSIGGLVYNEQF	TRBV4-1	TRBJ2-1
ASSHSGSTDTQY	TRBV13	TRBJ2-3
ASKPDGMHYEQY	TRBV28	TRBJ2-7
ASSLREIEQY	TRBV5-6	TRBJ2-7
ASSLGPLQNEQF	TRBV11-2	TRBJ2-1
ASSQFGGRETQY	TRBV4-1	TRBJ2-5
ASSPSSGRDTGELF	TRBV7-9	TRBJ2-2
ASSYGVGFDTIY	TRBV6-5	TRBJ1-3
ASSFFRGWDNYGYT	TRBV5-4	TRBJ1-2
ASSFLSEADHEQF	TRBV28	TRBJ2-1
ASSPSGGRGYT	TRBV7-9	TRBJ1-2
ASSLERGLVYEQY	TRBV5-6	.
ASSSQGAGNQPQH	TRBV28	TRBJ1-5
ASSQATSGFVGNTIY	TRBV4-1	TRBJ1-3
ASKFETGISYEQY	TRBV2	TRBJ2-7
ASSPPGQFWTNYGYT	TRBV28	TRBJ1-2
ASSYAPGTSNEKLF	TRBV6-5	TRBJ1-4
ASSVDRTLSSYNEQF	TRBV19	TRBJ2-1
ASSLPGPVYEQY	TRBV28	TRBJ2-7
ASSLGAVDQPQH	TRBV7-9	TRBJ1-5
ASSTETGVSYEQY	TRBV19	TRBJ2-7
ASSLGRRSSTDTQY	TRBV7-6	TRBJ2-3
ASSLLSVGRSYEQY	TRBV27	TRBJ2-7
ASHMSGNGGNYGYT	TRBV7-9	TRBJ1-2
ASSPVGGQAF	TRBV4-1	TRBJ1-1
ASSDQVAF	TRBV6-6	TRBJ1-1
ASSEAGGSVTYEQY	TRBV6-1	TRBJ2-7
ASSPGYRGGQPQH	TRBV4-1	TRBJ1-5
ASSPLDLLASNEQF	TRBV4-1	TRBJ2-1
ASSPGTSSLYEQY	TRBV6-1	TRBJ2-7
ASRARTASFNEKLF	TRBV7-2	TRBJ1-4
ASSPTDGTQETQY	TRBV27	TRBJ2-5
ASRVGGVNQPQH	TRBV27	TRBJ1-5